The 14 T cell receptor beta chains presented below share a single source sample, sequenced in a study of CD8 T cells in ankylosing spondylitis. Study-wide points: It appeared that ankylosing spondylitis blood was characterized by a TCR beta motif of several highly homologous variants.

Antigens of these TCRs are unknown. From the 5' RACE reads, TCRdb called clonotypes with MiXCR, one entry per CDR3 protein. The sample lists about 200,000 distinct CDR3 sequences, around 7.9% seen once, with over 12% in the top ten. The sample comprised blood, either unsorted or a sorted T cell fraction (not recorded which). These receptors came from a male donor with ankylosing spondylitis.

The table lists this clonotype with many counts. The chain joins TRBV14 to TRBJ2-2, with 7 bases lining up with TRBD1. The germline V gene encodes CDR1 SGHDN and CDR2 FVKESK. Losses at the gene ends were 2 bases for V and 7 bases for J; bases not matched to a gene: 10. This CDR3 is 16 amino acids long. This CDR3 is CASSQSGQTYNGELFF. For the CDR3, the DNA is TGTGCCAGCAGCCAATCGGGACAGACATACAACGGGGAGCTGTTTTTT.

As for this clonotype: A much larger clone lies one base from this, so it may be a read error. The chain has TRBV12-3 or TRBV12-4 and TRBJ2-3, with 7 nucleotides matching TRBD1. The CDR3 extends over 15 amino acids. The chain's CDR3 is CASSKAGTATGTQYF. In DNA, the CDR3 is TGTGCCAGCAGTAAGGCCGGGACAGCCACAGGTACGCAGTATTTT.

This clonotype has a count of ten or more. V and J are TRBV20-1 and TRBJ2-1; D ambiguous. V lost 3 bases, J lost 6 bases, and 9 bases lay in between. The CDR3 totals 12 residues. From germline, CDR1 is DFQATT and CDR2 SNEGSKA (reference sequence). CDR3 protein: CSASGVSNEQFF. The CDR3 region has the DNA TGCAGTGCTAGTGGGGTCTCCAATGAGCAGTTCTTC.

The sample holds many counts of this clonotype. The V call is TRBV7-2, the J call TRBJ2-7; D unresolved. CDR1 is SGHTA, CDR2 FQGNSA, per germline. The V end lost 0 bases, the J end lost 6 bases, and 9 bases lay between the germline ends. CDR3 length equals 13 residues. The CDR3 DNA follows: TGTGCCAGCAGCTTAGCTCTGAAGGGCGAGCAGTACTTC. Its translation: CASSLALKGEQYF.

This clonotype was observed at least ten times. V usage is TRBV11-1 and J usage is TRBJ2-3; TRBD2 matches at 10 bases. The V gene's germline CDR1 is SGHAT and CDR2 FQDESV (reference sequence). V shed 5 bases and J 2 bases; nucleotides not matched to a gene: 4. The CDR3 length is 15 residues. CDR3 loop: CASSRTSGHTDTQYF. In DNA form, the CDR3 reads TGTGCCAGCAGCCGGACTAGCGGACACACAGATACGCAGTATTTT.

This clonotype was seen repeatedly, ten times or more. This chain connects TRBV27 to TRBJ2-1; no clear D gene. Germline CDR1 reads MNHEY; CDR2 reads SMNVEV (reference sequence). CDR3 length: 13 amino acids. The V and J ends lost 3 bases and 9 bases respectively, with 12 bases between them. DNA for the CDR3: TGTGCCAGCAGTTTGGGTACCTGGAGTGAGCAGTTCTTC. Protein: CASSLGTWSEQFF.

Many counts were recorded for this clonotype. V is TRBV11-2 and J is TRBJ2-7; D unclear. Deletions cut 1 base from V and 5 bases from J, with 6 bases between. This CDR3 contains 12 residues. Germline CDR1 and CDR2: SGHAT and FQNNGV. CDR3 protein: CASSLASDEQYF. CDR3 nucleotide sequence: TGTGCCAGCAGCTTAGCTTCCGACGAGCAGTACTTC.

There are a few counts of this clonotype. This rearrangement joins TRBV4-3 to TRBJ2-1; the match to TRBD2 covers 10 bases. The CDR3 has 17 amino acids. V was pared by 1 base and J by 6 bases, with 9 bases of the junction left unmatched. Germline CDR1 reads LGHNA; CDR2 reads YSLEER. The CDR3 DNA follows: TGCGCCAGCAGCCAAGGGAGCGGGGGGGCGTTGGTCAATGAGCAGTTCTTC. It yields the protein CASSQGSGGALVNEQFF.

This clonotype was seen repeatedly, ten times or more. This chain connects TRBV6-2 or TRBV6-3 to TRBJ2-1, with D possibly matching TRBD1 (9 bases). Germline assignment: CDR1 MNHEY and CDR2 SVGEGT. CDR3 length equals 21 residues. V shed 2 bases and J shed 8 bases, with 34 bases lying between them. The CDR3 reads CASSYVRGDRVYGRAFDEQFF. CDR3 bases: TGTGCCAGCAGTTACGTCAGGGGGGACAGGGTTTACGGGAGGGCGTTCGATGAGCAGTTCTTC.

There are many counts of this clonotype. The V call is TRBV7-2, the J call TRBJ2-1; D perhaps matches TRBD1 (6 bases). The CDR3 extends over 15 amino acids. Germline V gives CDR1 SGHTA, CDR2 FQGNSA. Trimming shortened V by 3 bases and J by 10 bases, and 19 bases separated the two germline ends. CDR3 amino acids: CASSLNRDTPQEQFF. DNA of the CDR3: TGTGCCAGCAGCTTGAACCGGGACACCCCCCAAGAGCAGTTCTTC. Based on the CDR3 plus reference TRBV7-2 and TRBJ2-1, the full variable domain is GAGVSQSPSNKVTEKGKDVELRCDPISGHTALYWYRQSLGQGLEFLIYFQGNSAPDKSGLPSDRFSAERTGGSVSTLTIQRTQQEDSAVYLCASSLNRDTPQEQFFGPGTRLTVL.

This clonotype was seen a few times. The chain couples TRBV6-6 to TRBJ2-5; D remains ambiguous. CDR1 and CDR2 from the germline V gene are MNHNY and SVGAGI (reference sequence). This CDR3 comprises 12 residues. Trimming removed 0 bases at V and 9 bases at J, with 8 bases between. The CDR3 nucleotides are TGTGCCAGCAGTTACTCGATTGAGGCCCAGTACTTC. Translated, it gives CASSYSIEAQYF.

This clonotype has at least ten counts. This chain links TRBV29-1 with TRBJ2-5; 11 bases fit TRBD1. CDR3 size: 16 residues. In germline, CDR1 is SQVTM, CDR2 ANQGSEA. The J segment lost 4 bases and the V segment lost 6 bases, leaving 13 bases of the junction unmatched. The CDR3 loop reads CSVDQGGQGARETQYF. The CDR3 DNA is TGCAGCGTCGACCAGGGTGGACAGGGGGCGCGAGAGACCCAGTACTTC.

At least ten counts were recorded for this clonotype. V is TRBV5-1 and J is TRBJ2-7; 7 bases line up with TRBD1. CDR1 SGHRS and CDR2 YFSETQ come from the germline V gene. With V trimmed by 1 base and J by 4 bases, 8 bases remained unmatched. This CDR3 comprises 15 residues. CDR3 residues: CASSLSHRGTYEQYF. The CDR3 DNA is TGCGCCAGCAGCTTGTCTCACAGGGGAACTTACGAGCAGTACTTC.

This clonotype came up a few times. The chain employs TRBV7-2 and TRBJ2-7; D might be TRBD1 or TRBD2, each matching 6 bases. Looked up from germline, CDR1 is SGHTA and CDR2 is FQGNSA. V was pared by 4 bases and J by 5 bases, with 12 bases between. The CDR3 totals 13 residues. This chain's CDR3 is CASSSRGRNEQYF. The CDR3, as DNA: TGTGCCAGCAGCTCCCGGGGGCGGAACGAGCAGTACTTC.